The 26 T cell receptor beta chains below all came from one sample that was sequenced in a study of blood T cells in healthy people across ages. Sample-barcoded 5' priming and a J-beta primer mix drove a second PCR of 7 to 11 cycles. TCRdb passed the 5' RACE reads through MiXCR, listing each CDR3 protein once. The sample holds roughly 1,700,000 distinct CDR3 sequences, 28% seen once. Sequencing was carried out using blood. Receptors originate from a woman aged 25-40 years in good health.

This clonotype appeared a few times. The V call is TRBV5-1, the J call TRBJ2-1, with TRBD2 matching over 10 bases. This CDR3 comprises 15 residues. With V trimmed by 0 bases and J by 12 bases, 9 bases remained unmatched. In germline, CDR1 is SGHRS, CDR2 YFSETQ. The CDR3 region is CASSLGTSGGDTQFF. As DNA, the CDR3 is TGCGCCAGCAGCTTGGGGACTAGCGGCGGGGACACGCAGTTCTTC.

This clonotype turned up a few times. The V call is TRBV7-2, the J call TRBJ2-1, with 9 bases aligning to TRBD2. Per germline, CDR1 SGHTA and CDR2 FQGNSA. This CDR3 comprises 16 residues. V lost 1 base to trimming and J lost 6 bases; unmatched junction nucleotides: 7. The CDR3, as DNA: TGTGCCAGCAGCTTAGTGGTGACTAGCGGAGTCAATGAGCAGTTCTTC. Protein sequence: CASSLVVTSGVNEQFF.

The sample holds a few counts of this clonotype. V gene TRBV11-2 combines with J gene TRBJ2-1; the D is unclear. Germline V CDR1 and CDR2: SGHAT, FQNNGV. This CDR3 region has 15 residues. Trimming shortened V by 5 bases and J by 5 bases, and 16 bases separated the two germline ends. The CDR3 reads CASSGIVGPNNEQFF. Written as DNA, the CDR3 is TGTGCCAGCAGCGGGATAGTTGGCCCCAACAATGAGCAGTTCTTC. Filled out from reference TRBV11-2 and TRBJ2-1, the complete variable domain reads EAGVAQSPRYKIIEKRQSVAFWCNPISGHATLYWYQQILGQGPKLLIQFQNNGVVDDSQLPKDRFSAERLKGVDSTLKIQPAKLEDSAVYLCASSGIVGPNNEQFFGPGTRLTVL.

This clonotype has a handful of counts. The gene calls are TRBV5-1 and TRBJ2-4; 7 nucleotides align to TRBD2. Gene TRBJ2-7 matches the end of the DNA better, so the J call may be wrong. This CDR3 comprises 16 residues. CDR1 and CDR2 (germline): SGHRS, YFSETQ. The DNA for the CDR3 is TGCGCCAGCAGCCCCAAGGGTGAGCGGGGATACTACGAGCAGTACTTC. Protein: CASSPKGERGYYEQYF.

The genes are TRBV30 and TRBJ2-5, with D perhaps being TRBD1 or TRBD2 (5 bases each). This CDR3 has 13 residues. V was cut by 3 bases and J by 5 bases, with 13 bases left in between. Germline-derived CDR1 and CDR2 are GTSNPN and SVGIG (reference sequence). This CDR3 reads CAWSRDGRETQYF. CDR3 coding DNA: TGTGCCTGGAGCCGGGACGGTAGGGAGACCCAGTACTTC.

This sequence joins TRBV29-1 and TRBJ1-1; 7 nucleotides match TRBD1. CDR1 is SQVTM and CDR2 is ANQGSEA in the germline V gene. Trimming cost V 1 base and J 10 bases; bases outside gene matches: 9. The CDR3 consists of 13 residues. In DNA form, the CDR3 reads TGCAGCGTTGAAGCGTTCCAGGGGGGGGGAGCTTTCTTT. Protein product: CSVEAFQGGGAFF. Full variable domain (remainder filled in from reference TRBV29-1 and TRBJ1-1): SAVISQKPSRDICQRGTSLTIQCQVDSQVTMMFWYRQQPGQSLTLIATANQGSEATYESGFVIDKFPISRPNLTFSTLTVSNMSPEDSSIYLCSVEAFQGGGAFFGQGTRLTVV.

This clonotype was detected only once. The CDR3 DNA is TGTGCCAGCAGCTTAGGACTAGCGAACCCCTACAATGAGCAGTTCTTC. Amino acids: CASSLGLANPYNEQFF. The chain is built from TRBV7-9 and TRBJ2-1; 8 nucleotides align to TRBD2. V was clipped by 1 base and J by 2 bases; unmatched bases: 4. Germline values: CDR1 SEHNR, CDR2 FQNEAQ (reference sequence). There are 16 residues in the CDR3.

V gene TRBV9 combines with J gene TRBJ2-2; the D is unclear. This CDR3 is 15 amino acids long. Germline CDR1 is SGDLS and CDR2 is YYNGEE. V lost 0 bases and J lost 6, with 12 bases in between. The CDR3 protein is CASSVGPAEAGELFF. For the CDR3, the DNA is TGTGCCAGCAGCGTAGGACCGGCAGAAGCCGGGGAGCTGTTTTTT.

V is TRBV6-5 and J is TRBJ2-2, with D possibly being TRBD1 (6 bases). V shed 2 bases and J shed 5 bases, with 12 bases lying between them. The germline gives CDR1 MNHEY, CDR2 SVGAGI. CDR3 size: 15 residues. The DNA of the CDR3 is TGTGCCAGCAGTTACCGGGACATTCGGACCGGGGAGCTGTTTTTT. Translated: CASSYRDIRTGELFF.

This clonotype appeared a few times. V is TRBV20-1 and J is TRBJ1-5, with TRBD1 identical over 10 bases. After removal of 0 bases from V and 4 bases from J, the junction contained 6 bases not matched to a gene. CDR1 and CDR2 from the germline V gene are DFQATT and SNEGSKA (reference sequence). CDR3 length equals 16 residues. The CDR3 spells CSARDLSGQGNQPQHF. CDR3 coding DNA: TGCAGTGCTAGAGATCTATCGGGACAGGGGAATCAGCCCCAGCATTTT.

The chain uses TRBV12-5 and TRBJ2-3; D remains unclear. CDR3 size: 16 residues. V lost 0 bases and J lost 2, with 12 bases in between. The germline gives CDR1 LGHNT, CDR2 FRNRAP. CDR3 protein: CASGLVISRNTDTQYF. CDR3 sequence (DNA): TGTGCTAGTGGTTTGGTAATCTCGCGGAACACAGATACGCAGTATTTT.

The gene calls are TRBV4-3 and TRBJ2-7; TRBD2 is a possible D gene (6 bases). The CDR3 totals 16 residues. CDR1 LGHNA and CDR2 YSLEER come from the germline V gene. Trimming took 0 bases from V and 3 from J, leaving 15 bases between them. CDR3 in DNA: TGCGCCAGCAGCCAAGAGGAGCGAGCGGACTACTACGAGCAGTACTTC. This encodes CASSQEERADYYEQYF.

The rearrangement joins TRBV11-2 to TRBJ1-6; weak D call: TRBD1 (5 bases). This CDR3 has 14 amino acids. Germline CDR1 and CDR2: SGHAT and FQNNGV. V lost 5 bases and J lost 5, with 10 bases in between. Here the CDR3 reads CASSRQKNNSPLHF. As DNA, the CDR3 is TGTGCCAGCAGCCGACAGAAAAATAATTCACCCCTCCACTTT. The full variable domain, completed using reference TRBV11-2 and TRBJ1-6, is EAGVAQSPRYKIIEKRQSVAFWCNPISGHATLYWYQQILGQGPKLLIQFQNNGVVDDSQLPKDRFSAERLKGVDSTLKIQPAKLEDSAVYLCASSRQKNNSPLHFGNGTRLTVT.

This clonotype was observed a handful of times. V usage is TRBV7-9 and J usage is TRBJ2-3, with TRBD2 matching over 7 bases. The CDR3 spans 15 residues. Germline V gives CDR1 SEHNR, CDR2 FQNEAQ (reference sequence). Losses at the gene ends were 4 bases for V and 2 bases for J; bases not matched to a gene: 6. DNA of the CDR3: TGTGCCAGCAGCTCCCAGCGGGGACTCACAGATACGCAGTATTTT. It specifies CASSSQRGLTDTQYF.

The chain employs TRBV7-2 and TRBJ2-1, with 12 bases that match TRBD2. The V gene end was trimmed by 2 bases and the J gene end by 8 bases; junction bases not matched to a gene: 1. This CDR3 has 14 amino acids. The germline gives CDR1 SGHTA, CDR2 FQGNSA. CDR3 in DNA: TGTGCCAGCAGCTTATGGACTAGCGGGGATGAGCAGTTCTTC. It codes for CASSLWTSGDEQFF.

This clonotype was observed a few times. The chain recombines TRBV5-1 with TRBJ2-2; 10 bases line up with TRBD1. This CDR3 is 19 amino acids long. With V trimmed by 3 bases and J by 2 bases, 13 bases remained unmatched. Germline loops: CDR1 SGHRS, CDR2 YFSETQ. In nucleotides, the CDR3 is TGCGCCAGCAGCTCCCAATGGACAGGGGGGCGCAGAAACACCGGGGAGCTGTTTTTT. Translated: CASSSQWTGGRRNTGELFF.

This clonotype was seen a handful of times. One junction end does not reproduce the germline sequence, and a read error may be involved. The chain employs TRBV7-2 and TRBJ2-1, with TRBD2 matching over 11 bases. This CDR3 spans 18 amino acids. The germline V gene has CDR1 SGHTA and CDR2 FQGNSA. This CDR3 is CAGSLVVAGGPGRNEQFF. CDR3 DNA: TGTGCCGGCAGCTTAGTGGTAGCGGGAGGGCCGGGTCGGAATGAGCAGTTCTTC.

The chain employs TRBV20-1 and TRBJ2-3, with D perhaps matching TRBD1 or TRBD2 (6 bases each). Germline V lookup: CDR1 DFQATT, CDR2 SNEGSKA (reference sequence). CDR3 length equals 12 residues. Trimming took 6 bases from V and 5 from J, leaving 12 bases between them. In DNA form, the CDR3 reads TGCAGTGCCCGGGGGCTTAAAGATACGCAGTATTTT. It encodes CSARGLKDTQYF.

To note about this clonotype: A much bigger clone sits one base away, suggesting this may be a read error. The chain employs TRBV4-1 and TRBJ2-1, with 9 bases lining up with TRBD2. CDR1 MGHRA and CDR2 YSYEKL come from the germline V gene. V dropped 4 bases and J dropped 9; count of bases not matched to a gene: 13. This CDR3 has 16 residues. The CDR3 loop reads CASSPWRGGPFSEQFF. CDR3 in DNA: TGCGCCAGCAGCCCTTGGCGGGGGGGCCCTTTCAGTGAGCAGTTCTTC.

CDR3 region: CASSYGIFSGANVLTF. In DNA form, the CDR3 reads TGTGCCAGCAGCTACGGGATCTTCTCTGGGGCCAACGTCCTGACTTTC. The chain employs TRBV6-5 and TRBJ2-6; tentative D call: TRBD2 (5 bases). Germline V gene sequence: CDR1 MNHEY, CDR2 SVGAGI. Between the trimmed V and J ends, which lost 6 bases and 0 bases, there was a span of 12 bases. The CDR3 length is 16 residues.

The chain joins TRBV20-1 to TRBJ1-2; TRBD1 matches 8 bases. V gave up 1 base and J gave up 4 bases; unmatched junction bases: 14. The CDR3 runs to 17 residues. The V gene's germline CDR1 is DFQATT and CDR2 SNEGSKA (reference sequence). CDR3 coding DNA: TGCAGTGCTAGAGGGAATTCCAGGGGGCGCGGTAGCTATGGCTACACCTTC. It codes for CSARGNSRGRGSYGYTF.

This clonotype was seen more than once but under ten times. This rearrangement joins TRBV29-1 to TRBJ2-1; D might be TRBD2 (5 bases). Trimming cost V 5 bases and J 7 bases, with 12 bases left between them. CDR1 SQVTM and CDR2 ANQGSEA come from the germline V gene. The CDR3 covers 12 residues. The CDR3 loop is CSVFGPGNEQFF. Here the CDR3 DNA reads TGCAGCGTTTTCGGCCCGGGGAATGAGCAGTTCTTC.

This clonotype came up a few times. V and J are TRBV24-1 and TRBJ2-5; the D gene is possibly TRBD2 (6 bases). Germline CDR1 KGHDR, CDR2 SFDVKD. Trimming took off 5 bases at V and 0 bases at J, with 9 bases between the two ends. The CDR3 sequence is 14 residues long. The CDR3 protein is CATSAGEYQETQYF. The CDR3 DNA reads as TGTGCCACCAGTGCGGGAGAATACCAAGAGACCCAGTACTTC.

This clonotype was seen only a few times. This chain links TRBV6-2 or TRBV6-3 with TRBJ2-7; D gene uncertain. CDR3 size: 13 residues. V lost 10 bases to trimming and J lost 3 bases, with 16 bases between them. Looked up from germline, CDR1 is MNHEY and CDR2 is SVGEGT. The CDR3: CAILRNRDYEQYF. DNA for the CDR3: TGTGCCATCCTACGGAACCGAGACTACGAGCAGTACTTC.

The chain has TRBV7-2 and TRBJ2-3, with D possibly TRBD2 on 6 matching bases. Trimming removed 6 bases from V and 4 bases from J, with 17 bases in between. This CDR3 contains 15 residues. CDR1 and CDR2 (germline): SGHTA, FQGNSA. CDR3 nucleotides: TGTGCCAGCAGAAATAGACTAGGTTATGCAGATACGCAGTATTTT. It yields the protein CASRNRLGYADTQYF.

The V call is TRBV6-4, the J call TRBJ2-2; the D call may be TRBD1 or TRBD2 (5 bases each). Trimming cost V 6 bases and J 1 base, with 9 bases left between them. The germline V gene has CDR1 MRHNA and CDR2 SNTAGT. This CDR3 region has 14 residues. The CDR3, as DNA: TGTGCCAGCAGCGAGGGGCTGAACACCGGGGAGCTGTTTTTT. Translation gives CASSEGLNTGELFF.